This T cell receptor beta chain was captured by sequencing in a study of control samples from healthy donors and cancer patients. TCRdb's table, derived via immunoSEQ multiplex PCR, lists solely in-frame clones and lacks some. The sample has 150,000 to 200,000 clones, 88% seen once. The CDR3 runs 13 residues. The ends were cut back, 6 bases at V and 4 bases at J, with 12 bases in the middle. Germline lookup yields CDR1 MDHEN and CDR2 SYDVKM. This TCR derives from a man younger than 35 in good health. What was sequenced was blood. The chain combines TRBV28 with TRBJ1-1; D may be TRBD1 (5 bases). The CDR3 is CASRGEGPTEAFF. Written as DNA, the CDR3 is TGTGCCAGCAGGGGGGAGGGTCCCACTGAAGCTTTCTTT.